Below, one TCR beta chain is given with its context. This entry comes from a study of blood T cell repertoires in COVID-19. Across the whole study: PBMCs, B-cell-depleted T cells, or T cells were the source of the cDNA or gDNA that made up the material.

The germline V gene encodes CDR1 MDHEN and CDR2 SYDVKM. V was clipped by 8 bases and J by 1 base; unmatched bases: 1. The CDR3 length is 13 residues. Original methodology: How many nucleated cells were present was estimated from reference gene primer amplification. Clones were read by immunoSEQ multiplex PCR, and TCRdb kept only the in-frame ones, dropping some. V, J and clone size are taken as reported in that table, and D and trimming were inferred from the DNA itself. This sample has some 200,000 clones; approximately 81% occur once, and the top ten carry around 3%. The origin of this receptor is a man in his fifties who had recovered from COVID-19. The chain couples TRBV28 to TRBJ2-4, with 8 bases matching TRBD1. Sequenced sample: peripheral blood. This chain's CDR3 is CASRQGAKNIQYF. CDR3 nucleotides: TGTGCCAGCCGACAGGGGGCCAAAAACATTCAGTACTTC. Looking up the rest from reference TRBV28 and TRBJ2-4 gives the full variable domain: DVKVTQSSRYLVKRTGEKVFLECVQDMDHENMFWYRQDPGLGLRLIYFSYDVKMKEKGDIPEGYSVSREKKERFSLILESASTNQTSMYLCASRQGAKNIQYFGAGTRLSVL.